In its sample, the clone carrying this T cell receptor (beta chain) was seen a few times. Its antigen is undetermined. These data originate in a study of T-cell reconstitution after alpha-beta-depleted transplantation in children. Study-wide findings and caveats: T-cell counts and diversity at one year following transplant were attributed mainly to newly produced T cells.

This CDR3 is built from 18 residues. V lost 4 bases and J 1 base, leaving 21 bases between the germline ends. CDR1 is LGHDT, CDR2 YNNKEL, per germline (reference sequence). The TCRbeta library was prepared with unique molecular identifiers. One entry per CDR3 protein results from TCRdb running MiXCR on the PCR reads. The repertoire consists of about 870,000 distinct CDR3 sequences, with 15% to 20% occurring once and the leading ten covering 5%. Material: PBMCs, mostly from graft donor cells, obtained 360 days after TCRalphabeta/CD19-depleted stem cell transplant. The receptor's source is a male patient aged 10-17 years who had a stem cell transplant for acute lymphoblastic leukemia, so the T cells may come from the graft donor. V usage is TRBV3-1 and J usage is TRBJ2-3; no definite D call. CDR3 coding DNA: TGTGCCAGCAGCCGTCCTGTGGAATCCCCAGCAGGCACAGATACGCAGTATTTT. This gives the protein CASSRPVESPAGTDTQYF.